This is a list of T cell receptor beta chains from one sample in a study of blood T cells in healthy people across ages. TCRdb itself ran the 5' RACE reads through MiXCR, one entry per CDR3 protein. The table includes about 1.4 million distinct CDR3 sequences, around 59% detected once. The sequenced material came from blood. The receptors originated from a man aged 18 to 29 in good health. The CDR3 runs from the conserved cysteine through the conserved F or W. A D gene is named only where the DNA matches it firmly. The listing skips clone size in some rows; elsewhere it reads once, few, many or a size class.

V gene,J gene,clone size,D gene,CDR3 DNA,CDR3 protein
TRBV4-1,TRBJ2-1,NA,TRBD2,TGCGCCAGCAGCCCGACTAGCGGGAATTCCGATGAGCAGTTCTTC,CASSPTSGNSDEQFF
TRBV21-1,TRBJ2-7,few,NA,TGTGCCAGCAGCAAAGACGGAGGTACCTACGAGCAGTACTTC,CASSKDGGTYEQYF
TRBV24-1,TRBJ2-3,NA,NA,TGTGCCACCAGTGGCGGCACAGATACGCAGTATTTT,CATSGGTDTQYF
TRBV4-3,TRBJ2-7,many,NA,TGCGCCAGCAGCCAAGCTGGAGGAGGAACCTACGAGCAGTACTTC,CASSQAGGGTYEQYF
TRBV5-1,TRBJ2-7,many,NA,TGTGCCAGCAGCGCCTCCTACGAGCAGTACTTC,CASSASYEQYF
TRBV10-3,TRBJ2-2,NA,TRBD1,TGTGCCATCAGTGAAGGGACAGTTAGGACCGGGGAGCTGTTTTTT,CAISEGTVRTGELFF
TRBV29-1,TRBJ2-5,NA,TRBD2,TGCAGCGTTGACGGGCGGGAGGGTCAAGAGACCCAGTACTTC,CSVDGREGQETQYF
TRBV11-2,TRBJ2-3,NA,NA,TGTGCCAGCAGCCTCAACCATACGCAGTATTTT,CASSLNHTQYF
TRBV28,TRBJ1-5,NA,NA,TGTGCCAGCAGTGACGTCCAGCCCCAGCATTTT,CASSDVQPQHF
TRBV18,TRBJ2-1,NA,NA,TGTGCCAGCTCACCACGGGGCAGCGGCAAGGTTGATGAGCAGTTCTTC,CASSPRGSGKVDEQFF
TRBV6-5,TRBJ1-2,NA,NA,TGTGCCAGCAGTACCGGGACGGTCTATGGCTACACCTTC,CASSTGTVYGYTF
TRBV29-1,TRBJ2-3,NA,NA,TGCAGCGTTGGTCCAGAAAGCACAGATACGCAGTATTTT,CSVGPESTDTQYF
TRBV5-4,TRBJ2-3,NA,NA,TGTGCCAGCAGCGTAGCCGGGATTCGTACAGATACGCAGTATTTT,CASSVAGIRTDTQYF
TRBV12-3/TRBV12-4,TRBJ2-7,NA,NA,TGTGCCAGCACGGGACCGCCGAACCCTTACGAGCAGTACTTC,CASTGPPNPYEQYF
TRBV20-1,TRBJ2-1,NA,TRBD2,TGCAGTTTGAGCGGGAGTAGATACAATGAGCAGTTCTTC,CSLSGSRYNEQFF
TRBV12-5,TRBJ2-1,NA,NA,TGTGCTAGTGGTCCCGAATACCCGTGGACTAATAATGAGCAGTTCTTC,CASGPEYPWTNNEQFF
TRBV12-3/TRBV12-4,TRBJ1-1,NA,NA,TGTGCCAGCAGCCCCGGTCCCAGGACCACTGAAGCTTTCTTT,CASSPGPRTTEAFF
TRBV29-1,TRBJ2-1,NA,NA,TGCAGCGTTGGGGGTGAAGGGACCGGGGACAATGAGCAGTTCTTC,CSVGGEGTGDNEQFF
TRBV6-5,TRBJ1-2,NA,TRBD1,TGTGCCAGCAGTTATATACAGGGGGATAGCTATGGCTACACCTTC,CASSYIQGDSYGYTF
TRBV5-1,TRBJ2-2,NA,TRBD1,TGCGCCAGCAGCCCTCGGACAGGACTGAACACCGGGGAGCTGTTTTTT,CASSPRTGLNTGELFF
TRBV14,TRBJ1-2,NA,TRBD1,TGTGCCAGCAGCCAAAATCCGGGACAGGGGTATGGCTACACCTTC,CASSQNPGQGYGYTF
TRBV2,TRBJ2-1,NA,TRBD1,TGTGCCAGCAGTGTCCCAGGGGGAAGGTGGGACTCCTACAATGAGCAGTTCTTC,CASSVPGGRWDSYNEQFF
TRBV6-6,TRBJ1-1,NA,NA,TGTGCCAGCAGTTACGGCCTTCCAAAGGGGAGAACTGAAGCTTTCTTT,CASSYGLPKGRTEAFF
TRBV20-1,TRBJ2-7,NA,NA,TGCAGTGCTAGAGATAGCAGGGTCTACGAGCAGTACTTC,CSARDSRVYEQYF
TRBV20-1,TRBJ2-1,NA,NA,TGCAGTGCTAGAGTCTCGGGTGGTAAGCAGTTCTTC,CSARVSGGKQFF
TRBV6-5,TRBJ1-2,NA,NA,TGTGCCAGCCGAGGTGGTGACCGCTATGGCTACACCTTC,CASRGGDRYGYTF
TRBV29-1,TRBJ2-1,NA,NA,TGCAGCGTTGAAGATCCCCGGGGCCTTGCCAATGAGCAGTTCTTC,CSVEDPRGLANEQFF
TRBV7-8,TRBJ2-7,NA,TRBD1,TGTGCCAGCAGCCAATACAGGGGGATGGGGGAGCAGTACTTC,CASSQYRGMGEQYF
TRBV29-1,TRBJ2-7,NA,NA,TGCAGCGTTGGCGAATTTCCCTCCTCCTACGAGCAGTACTTC,CSVGEFPSSYEQYF
TRBV20-1,TRBJ1-5,many,NA,TGCAGTGCTAGAGATCGGGTGGAGCCAAATCAGCCCCAGCATTTT,CSARDRVEPNQPQHF
TRBV12-3/TRBV12-4,TRBJ1-4,NA,NA,TGTGCCAGCAGTTTAGGCAGTGTTAATGAAAAACTGTTTTTT,CASSLGSVNEKLFF
TRBV29-1,TRBJ2-3,NA,TRBD2,TGCAGCGTAGCGACTAGCGGGGGCACAGATACGCAGTATTTT,CSVATSGGTDTQYF
TRBV5-5,TRBJ2-5,NA,TRBD1,TGTGCCAGCAGCTTGGCGGACAGGCCGGGAGAGACCCAGTACTTC,CASSLADRPGETQYF
TRBV10-3,TRBJ2-3,NA,TRBD1,TGTGCCATCAGTGAGTCCCAGGGGGCAACAGATACGCAGTATTTT,CAISESQGATDTQYF
TRBV29-1,TRBJ2-5,many,NA,TGCAGCGTTGAAACTGGGGGAACCCAGTACTTC,CSVETGGTQYF
TRBV18,TRBJ1-5,NA,NA,TGTGCCAGCTCACCAGCGGGGGGAACTAGCAATCAGCCCCAGCATTTT,CASSPAGGTSNQPQHF
TRBV4-1,TRBJ2-7,few,TRBD2,TGCGCCAGCAGCCAAGAAGGGCTAGCGGGACTCTACGAGCAGTACTTC,CASSQEGLAGLYEQYF
TRBV2,TRBJ2-1,NA,TRBD1,TGTGCCAGCAGTGTGGGGACAGACAATGAGCAGTTCTTC,CASSVGTDNEQFF